The 13 T cell receptor beta chains reported below all come from one sample, sequenced in a study of Graves' ophthalmopathy and Graves' hyperthyroidism (dated by TCRdb to 2017 to 2018). Sequencing took place on an Illumina HiSeq 2000. For repertoire sequencing, the TCR beta CDR3 regions were amplified from RNA transcripts. The first round was an RT-PCR using HTBI primers with the Qiagen OneStep RT-PCR kit, and this first round was followed by a second-round multiplex PCR, then size selection and purification. TCRdb reanalyzed the raw reads on its own, using fastp at Q25 for trimming and MiXCR for clone calling, and kept in-frame beta chains. Each entry merges the rows of one CDR3 protein and shows their most common DNA and genes. The sample has around 1,000,000 distinct CDR3 sequences on record, 35% to 40% of them singletons. 11% of the sample lies in the top ten. The material sequenced was peripheral blood or thyroid tissue (not recorded which). These receptors originate from an adult man with Graves' hyperthyroidism.

This clonotype has a handful of counts. This rearrangement joins TRBV7-9 to TRBJ2-7, with 8 bases identical to TRBD1. This CDR3 comprises 11 residues. V was pared by 5 bases and J by 7 bases, with 1 base of the junction left unmatched. The germline gives CDR1 SEHNR, CDR2 FQNEAQ (reference sequence). The DNA for the CDR3 is TGTGCCAGCAGCCGGACAGGGGAGCAGTACTTC. Its translation is CASSRTGEQYF. Based on the CDR3 plus reference TRBV7-9 and TRBJ2-7, the full variable domain is DTGVSQNPRHKITKRGQNVTFRCDPISEHNRLYWYRQTLGQGPEFLTYFQNEAQLEKSRLLSDRFSAERPKGSFSTLEIQRTEQGDSAMYLCASSRTGEQYFGPGTRLTVT.

This clonotype was seen more than once but under ten times. The J gene is TRBJ2-5, the V gene TRBV25-1; 8 bases align to TRBD1. V lost 4 bases to trimming and J lost 4 bases; unmatched junction nucleotides: 5. Germline CDR1 MGHDK, CDR2 SYGVNS. The CDR3 runs 14 residues. The CDR3 nucleotides are TGTGCCAGCAGTGCAGGGACAGGCACAGAGACCCAGTACTTC. This encodes CASSAGTGTETQYF.

The rearrangement uses TRBV20-1 and TRBJ2-3; TRBD1 agrees at 9 bases. Germline trimming cut 3 bases from V and 2 bases from J; bases unmatched to any gene: 6. This CDR3 is 15 amino acids long. Germline CDR1 DFQATT, CDR2 SNEGSKA (reference sequence). CDR3 amino acids: CSARTGTGPTDTQYF. The CDR3 bases are TGCAGTGCTAGGACGGGGACAGGGCCCACAGATACGCAGTATTTT.

The chain uses TRBV2 and TRBJ1-5, with D hard to call. This CDR3 is built from 16 residues. Germline values: CDR1 SNHLY, CDR2 FYNNEI. Trimming removed 5 bases from V and 5 bases from J, with 19 bases in between. The CDR3 bases are TGTGCCAGCAGTTTTCCCCGACCCAGCGGAGATCAGCCCCAGCATTTT. Amino acid sequence: CASSFPRPSGDQPQHF.

This clonotype was counted a few times. The chain joins TRBV9 to TRBJ1-3; D not certain. V was cut by 4 bases and J by 0 bases, with 14 bases left in between. The germline V gene encodes CDR1 SGDLS and CDR2 YYNGEE. This CDR3 comprises 16 residues. The CDR3 DNA reads as TGTGCCAGCAGCCCCAAGCGGACCGTCTCTGGAAACACCATATATTTT. Translation gives CASSPKRTVSGNTIYF.

This CDR3 reads CASSRKGTGSYEQYF. The CDR3 DNA reads TGTGCCAGCAGCCGCAAGGGGACAGGATCCTACGAGCAGTACTTC. This sequence joins TRBV11-2 and TRBJ2-7, with TRBD1 matching 8 bases. Losses at the gene ends were 5 bases for V and 1 base for J; bases not matched to a gene: 7. The germline gives CDR1 SGHAT, CDR2 FQNNGV. This CDR3 has 15 residues.

This clonotype occurred many times. The rearrangement joins TRBV19 to TRBJ2-7; D gene uncertain. V was cut by 0 bases and J by 4 bases, with 4 bases left in between. CDR1 LNHDA and CDR2 SQIVND come from the germline V gene (reference sequence). This CDR3 has 12 residues. CDR3 in amino acids: CASSIDGYEQYF. The CDR3 DNA is TGTGCCAGTAGTATAGACGGTTACGAGCAGTACTTC.

The V and J genes are TRBV12-3 or TRBV12-4 and TRBJ1-4; possible D gene TRBD1, 6 bases. The CDR3 spans 14 residues. The V end was cut by 7 bases, the J end by 4 bases, with 13 bases between. Written as DNA, the CDR3 is TGTGCCAGCACTAGGACAGATCTTAATGAAAAACTGTTTTTT. This translates into CASTRTDLNEKLFF.

There are many counts of this clonotype. The chain is built from TRBV7-8 and TRBJ2-5; 7 bases map to TRBD2. CDR3 length: 15 residues. The J segment lost 4 bases and the V segment lost 3 bases, leaving 8 bases of the junction unmatched. In germline, CDR1 is SGHVS, CDR2 FQNEAQ. This CDR3 is CASSFYTSGGETQYF. DNA of the CDR3: TGTGCCAGCAGCTTTTATACCTCGGGGGGAGAGACCCAGTACTTC.

This clonotype has at least ten counts. The V and J genes are TRBV2 and TRBJ2-5; D is ambiguous. V lost 6 bases, J lost 3 bases, and 11 bases lay in between. Germline CDR1 SNHLY, CDR2 FYNNEI. The CDR3 spans 13 residues. CDR3 sequence: CASSGRSKETQYF. CDR3 nucleotides: TGTGCCAGCAGCGGACGTTCCAAAGAGACCCAGTACTTC.

This clonotype was observed at least ten times. The V call is TRBV9, the J call TRBJ1-2; tentative D call: TRBD1 (5 bases). Trimming shortened V by 4 bases and J by 8 bases, and 15 bases separated the two germline ends. The germline gives CDR1 SGDLS, CDR2 YYNGEE. This CDR3 spans 13 amino acids. CDR3 in amino acids: CASSPRGGDGYTF. CDR3 in DNA: TGTGCCAGCAGCCCCCGGGGAGGGGACGGCTACACCTTC.

A single count supports this clonotype. The CDR3 is CASSEYQGQGSTEAFF. The CDR3 DNA follows: TGTGCCAGCAGTGAATATCAGGGACAGGGGTCCACTGAAGCTTTCTTT. The V and J genes are TRBV25-1 and TRBJ1-1, with 10 bases fitting TRBD1. The length of the CDR3 is 16 residues. In germline, CDR1 is MGHDK, CDR2 SYGVNS. The ends lost 0 bases at V and 4 bases at J; junction bases unmatched: 5.

This clonotype has at least ten counts. The gene calls are TRBV29-1 and TRBJ2-5; TRBD1 or TRBD2 may be the D gene (5 bases each). Germline V gene data show CDR1 as SQVTM and CDR2 as ANQGSEA. With 3 bases removed from V and 1 base from J, the gap between germline ends came to 9 bases. The length of the CDR3 is 13 residues. This CDR3 reads CSVDKGTQETQYF. In DNA form, the CDR3 reads TGCAGCGTTGATAAGGGGACCCAAGAGACCCAGTACTTC.